These 2 T cell receptor beta chains came from one sample sequenced in a study of blood T cell repertoires in COVID-19. Repertoires were generated with immunoSEQ multiplex PCR, while TCRdb's copy carries only in-frame clones and drops some. The sample contains roughly 260,000 clones, roughly nine tenths of which appear only once. Sequencing used PBMCs or T cells enriched from blood (not recorded which). The receptors shown here come from a woman aged 25 to 39 with acute COVID-19.

This chain links TRBV7-8 with TRBJ1-1; tentatively, D is TRBD1 (5 bases). The V gene's germline CDR1 is SGHVS and CDR2 FQNEAQ. V was clipped by 4 bases and J by 1 base, with 13 bases between them. CDR3 size: 15 residues. CDR3 residues: CASSYAGRGNTEAFF. The CDR3 DNA reads as TGTGCCAGCAGCTACGCAGGGAGGGGGAACACTGAAGCTTTCTTT.

This sequence joins TRBV5-1 and TRBJ2-2; TRBD2 matches at 7 bases. The CDR3 runs 14 residues. Germline values: CDR1 SGHRS, CDR2 YFSETQ. V trimming: 7 bases; J trimming: 6 bases; junction bases outside the gene matches: 9. CDR3 sequence: CASHWGGGAGELFF. In nucleotides, the CDR3 is TGCGCCAGCCATTGGGGCGGGGGTGCCGGGGAGCTGTTTTTT.